This T cell receptor beta chain was captured by sequencing in a study of cytomegalovirus exposure and HLA in healthy donors. The CDR3 length is 15 residues. Trimming removed 3 bases at V and 4 bases at J, with 13 bases between. Germline V lookup: CDR1 MNHNS, CDR2 SASEGT. Assay used: immunoSEQ multiplex PCR; TCRdb lists only in-frame clones, some missing. This sample yields 90,000 to 110,000 clones, of which 88% are seen a single time; about 2% belongs to the top ten. The sample consisted of PBMCs. The genes are TRBV6-1 and TRBJ1-5, with D perhaps TRBD1 (6 bases). The sequence came from a woman under 30 in good health and CMV-seronegative. The CDR3 nucleotides read TGTGCCAGCAGTGATGGGGGACACGGGAATCAGCCCCAGCATTTT. This encodes CASSDGGHGNQPQHF.